This TCR beta chain was observed in a study of spatial heterogeneity in lung cancer (dated by TCRdb to the late 2010s). Study-wide context: Beta-chain transcripts were consistently detected in greater numbers than alpha-chain transcripts, which likely reflected higher beta-chain transcript abundance. A strong correlation was found between TCR transcript counts in tumor regions and a T cell transcriptional module score from matched bulk RNA-seq. In the raw uncorrected reads, each unique combination of TCR and UMI appeared more than ten times on average. In non-small cell lung cancer, the study made a quantitative comparison of TCR alpha and beta repertoires among multiple tumor regions, matched nontumor lung and blood. Nonsynonymous mutation counts, determined by whole-exome sequencing of tumor tissue, were related to features of the TCR repertoire. Both alpha and beta chains were TCR-sequenced in samples taken at surgery, namely 220 tumor regions, approximately 63 matched nontumor lung samples and over 55 PBMC samples. Results and caveats for the whole study, not just this receptor: Additional single-cell paired TCR alpha and beta sequencing was considered necessary to confirm, at a functional level, the hypothesis that regional TCRs recognize regional mutations. Estimated TCR-seq coverage of tumor T cells was only around 7.1% for alpha chains and 13% for beta chains. Counts of ubiquitous and regional expanded TCRs were found to correlate with counts of ubiquitous and regional nonsynonymous mutations, respectively. The number of expanded intratumoral alpha and beta TCRs correlated with the tumor nonsynonymous mutation count.

Libraries were constructed by 5' RACE. Sequencing instrument: NextSeq 500. In the TCR library protocol, a unique molecular identifier was attached to each TCR cDNA molecule so that PCR and sequencing errors could be corrected. The paper's processing steps were these. Decombinator tools were used for TCR identification, UMI-based error correction and CDR3 extraction. Expanded TCRs were defined as those above a frequency of 2 per 1,000, corresponding to the top 1% of the tumor frequency distribution. Expanded tumor TCRs were classed as regional if statistically deemed absent (corrected P<0.05) from at least one tumor region, otherwise ubiquitous. Each repertoire was subsampled 100 times to 5,000 TCRs, after which Renyi diversity was computed with the R vegan package. CDR3 similarity networks were constructed using string-kernel similarity of amino acid triplets, with links drawn between CDR3s whose pairwise similarity was above 0.82. Starting from the raw public reads, TCRdb applied fastp trimming at Q25, assembled clones with MiXCR and retained in-frame beta chains. CDR3 protein duplicates are merged, each entry listing the most common genes and DNA. TCRdb's processing, not the authors' own work, is the source of the V and J calls. The sample table records approximately 13,000 distinct CDR3 sequences; around 5% of these occur just once. The ten largest make up around 35% of the sample.

The CDR3 starts with the cysteine, ends with the phenylalanine, and has 15 residues. Only the CDR3 DNA is retained, 45 bases long and in frame from the first base. The germline V gene yields SNHLY for CDR1 and FYNNEI for CDR2. V ends up 1 base short and J 2 bases short, with an unmatched junction base count of 3. The time point label on this specimen signifies: sample taken at primary tumor resection. The donors were about 65 patients from the lung TRACERx cohort who had early-stage, untreated non-small cell lung cancer. For TCR sequencing, whole RNA was extracted from tumor and nontumor lung tissue, or from cryopreserved PBMC samples, and no cell sorting was done. Only patients with enough RNA available from two or more tumor regions were chosen for TCR sequencing. A lung pathologist reviewed the tumor and adjacent nontumor lung specimens before the specimens were selected. This clonotype has at least ten counts. Its antigen is currently not known. There are no base qualities to consult, and no much larger clone falls within one base.

The chain couples TRBV2 to TRBJ2-5; 8 bases in the junction line up with TRBD1. The sample was lung tumor tissue, taken at surgery. This receptor was obtained from a male donor with early-stage non-small cell lung cancer. The DNA reads TGTGCCAGCAGTGAAGGGACAGGGCGTCAAGAGACCCAGTACTTC. This yields the protein CASSEGTGRQETQYF.